Given below is one T cell receptor (beta chain) in context. Its antigen is unknown. The whole isolated RNA underwent reverse transcription, so sequencing captured expressed TCRB transcripts. The table came from immunoSEQ multiplex PCR; TCRdb's copy has only in-frame clones and leaves some out. The sample lists about 270,000 clones, approximately 15% seen once, with 0.015% to 0.02% in the top ten. The CDR3 is 11 amino acids. Looked up from germline, CDR1 is MDHEN and CDR2 is SYDVKM. V lost 5 bases, J lost 15 bases, and 14 bases lay in between. The data stem from a study of beta chain features in type 1 diabetes. Study details: Across every sample, around 98 million sorted cells were examined in total. Study findings and constraints: Moderately but significantly shorter TCRB CDR3s were found in Type 1 diabetes patients in all four CD4+ subsets.

The chain employs TRBV28 and TRBJ2-1; perhaps TRBD2 as D (5 bases). This clonotype was obtained from a man aged 25-45 years with type 1 diabetes. Sequencing used naive CD4+ T cells from blood. The CDR3 DNA follows: TGTGCCAGCAGTGACGGGATGTATCTGTTCTTC. Translated, it gives CASSDGMYLFF.